This T cell receptor (beta chain) appears in the sequencing data of a study of blood T cell repertoires in COVID-19. Study details: Researchers got acute and convalescent COVID-19 samples from the United States, Italy and Spain.

Profiling relied on immunoSEQ multiplex PCR, and the TCRdb table lists in-frame clones only, not all of them. The sample holds around 64,000 clones, roughly 87% seen once. V was trimmed by 4 bases and J by 6 bases, leaving 21 bases between them. Germline CDR1 and CDR2: SGDLS and YYNGEE. This CDR3 has 16 amino acids. Sequenced input: peripheral blood. The chain uses TRBV9 and TRBJ2-3; D is perhaps TRBD2 (5 bases). This TCR came from an elderly man in a cohort sampled during active COVID-19. The CDR3 here is CASSREVRERRDTQYF. The CDR3, as DNA: TGTGCCAGCAGCAGAGAGGTGAGGGAGAGAAGGGATACGCAGTATTTT. Combining the CDR3 with reference TRBV9 and TRBJ2-3 gives the whole variable domain DSGVTQTPKHLITATGQRVTLRCSPRSGDLSVYWYQQSLDQGLQFLIQYYNGEERAKGNILERFSAQQFPDLHSELNLSSLELGDSALYFCASSREVRERRDTQYFGPGTRLTVL.